This entry features one T cell receptor beta chain sequence. The data derive from a study of blood T cell repertoires in COVID-19. Study-level background: Specimens from acute and convalescent COVID-19 originated in the United States, Italy and Spain. PBMCs, B-cell-depleted T cells, or T cells provided the cDNA or gDNA that made up the material.

Per the original data handling: By means of reference gene primer amplification, nucleated cell counts were estimated. Repertoires were generated with immunoSEQ multiplex PCR, while TCRdb's copy carries only in-frame clones and drops some. D and trimming were read from the DNA, whereas the V and J calls and clone size are those reported in that table. Found here are over 75,000 clones, approximately 80% of them singletons; the top ten hold around 10%. Trimming removed 10 bases from V and 5 bases from J, with 11 bases in between. The CDR3 loop spans 11 amino acids. Germline V lookup: CDR1 LNHDA, CDR2 SQIVND (reference sequence).

The sample taken for sequencing was peripheral blood. The source is a woman in her sixties or seventies with acute or convalescent COVID-19. The rearrangement joins TRBV19 to TRBJ1-1; D is perhaps TRBD1 (5 bases). CDR3 protein: CATQGHTEAFF. Written as DNA, the CDR3 is TGTGCCACCCAGGGTCATACTGAAGCTTTCTTT.